This T cell receptor (beta chain) was sequenced in a study of blood T cell repertoires in COVID-19. Looking at the study overall: Sites across the United States, Italy and Spain contributed samples from acute and convalescent COVID-19.

Repertoires were generated with immunoSEQ multiplex PCR, while TCRdb's copy carries only in-frame clones and drops some. Of some 85,000 clones in the sample, 80% were seen once. V lost 4 bases and J lost 3; bases outside the gene matches: 7. The germline V gene has CDR1 SGHRS and CDR2 YFSETQ. CDR3 length: 14 amino acids. The origin of this receptor is a woman aged 80 or older with acute or convalescent COVID-19. Material: peripheral blood. The V gene is TRBV5-1, the J gene TRBJ2-7; TRBD1 aligns across 7 bases. The CDR3 loop reads CASSNDRAGYEQYF. The CDR3, as DNA: TGCGCCAGCAGCAATGACAGGGCGGGCTACGAGCAGTACTTC.